The clone carrying this TCR beta chain showed up just once. Its antigen is unknown. The data were obtained in a study of graft-versus-host responses after intestinal transplantation. Study-level background: Multivisceral, liver-intestinal, or isolated intestinal transplants were received by the recipients. Anti-thymocyte globulin was used for induction in all recipients, who then took tacrolimus and steroids for approximately 3 years.

Whole-study results and caveats: Elevated graft-versus-host to host-versus-graft clonal ratios in allografts were recorded for patients with graft-donor T cell macrochimerism. Early post-transplant HvG declines showed an association with peak circulating GvH clone levels.

The method was immunoSEQ multiplex PCR; TCRdb's version includes in-frame clones alone and lacks a portion of them. The top ten clones hold 1.2% of a sample with about 99,000 clones, approximately 93% of them seen once. The CDR3 is 13 amino acids. Germline V gene sequence: CDR1 SQVTM, CDR2 ANQGSEA. Trimming took 7 bases from V and 3 from J; bases not matched to a gene: 7. The origin of this receptor is a human donor who received an intestinal transplant. The specimen was unstimulated CD8+ T cells sorted from spleen or lymph node cells, collected before intestinal transplant. V and J are TRBV29-1 and TRBJ2-5; 8 nucleotides match TRBD1. CDR3 sequence reads: CSAPGQGEETQYF. For the CDR3, the DNA is TGCAGCGCGCCCGGACAGGGTGAAGAGACCCAGTACTTC.